This note documents a single T cell receptor beta chain sequence. Its antigen remains unidentified. Random hexamers served to reverse transcribe roughly 0.45 to 1 ug RNA. Across 54 Vbeta and 13 Jbeta, immunoSEQ multiplex PCR amplified TCR beta CDR3. Using its own MiXCR run on the immunoSEQ multiplex PCR reads, TCRdb lists one record per CDR3 protein. Of fewer than 350,000 distinct CDR3 sequences in the sample, under 95% were seen once. This entry comes from a study of CD8 T cells in Susac syndrome. Regarding the study as a whole: It was acknowledged by the study that relatively few individuals were included in its TCR sequencing and HLA analysis.

The CDR3 totals 14 residues. Germline V gene lookup returns CDR1 SQVTM and CDR2 ANQGSEA. V lost 7 bases and J lost 3, with 16 bases in between. Sequencing of TCR beta was undertaken in CD8+ and CD4+ T cells derived from blood. The V gene is TRBV29-1, the J gene TRBJ2-1; a weak D match, TRBD2 (6 bases). The receptor was derived from a human donor with multiple sclerosis. Sequenced input: CD4+ T cells from PBMCs. CDR3 nucleotides: TGCAGCGGCATCGGGAGTAGTAACTACAATGAGCAGTTCTTC. Amino acids: CSGIGSSNYNEQFF.